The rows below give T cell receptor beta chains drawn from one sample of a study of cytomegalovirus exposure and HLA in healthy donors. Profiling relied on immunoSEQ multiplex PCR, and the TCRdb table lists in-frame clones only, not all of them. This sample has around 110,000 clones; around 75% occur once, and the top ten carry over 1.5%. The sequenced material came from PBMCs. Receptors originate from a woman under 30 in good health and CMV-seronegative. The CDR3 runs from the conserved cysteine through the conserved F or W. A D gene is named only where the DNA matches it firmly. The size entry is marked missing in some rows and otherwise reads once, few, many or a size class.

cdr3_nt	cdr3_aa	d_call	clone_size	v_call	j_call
TGTGCCAGCAGTTCCCAGGGAATCACGCAGTATTTT	CASSSQGITQYF	-	once	TRBV6-5	TRBJ2-3
TGTGCCAGCAGAAATGGACAAGAGTGGACTGAAGCTTTCTTT	CASRNGQEWTEAFF	-	-	TRBV2	TRBJ1-1
TGTGCCAGCAGCGCAGGACAGGTTCCGAATGAAAAACTGTTTTTT	CASSAGQVPNEKLFF	TRBD1	once	TRBV9	TRBJ1-4
TGTGCCAGCACCCCACCCCGGGACAGGGGGCTTGGGGCCAACGTCCTGACTTTC	CASTPPRDRGLGANVLTF	TRBD1	-	TRBV2	TRBJ2-6
TGTGCCAGCAGTTTATTGGTAGGGGCCAATTCACCCCTCCACTTT	CASSLLVGANSPLHF	-	-	TRBV27	TRBJ1-6
TGTGCCTGGAGAGGGGGAAATGAGCAGTTCTTC	CAWRGGNEQFF	-	once	TRBV30	TRBJ2-1
TGTGCCAGCAGTTTGAACTCATATGGCTACACCTTC	CASSLNSYGYTF	-	-	TRBV28	TRBJ1-2
TGTGCCAGCAGCGCCACCCCGGGACTAGGTATAGATACGCAGTATTTT	CASSATPGLGIDTQYF	TRBD2	few	TRBV7-3	TRBJ2-3
TGTGCCAGCACCCCACAGGTGAACACTGAAGCTTTCTTT	CASTPQVNTEAFF	-	-	TRBV7-6	TRBJ1-1
TGTGCCTGGAGTGGAGCGCGGGGCCGGCATTCACCCCTCCACTTT	CAWSGARGRHSPLHF	-	-	TRBV30	TRBJ1-6